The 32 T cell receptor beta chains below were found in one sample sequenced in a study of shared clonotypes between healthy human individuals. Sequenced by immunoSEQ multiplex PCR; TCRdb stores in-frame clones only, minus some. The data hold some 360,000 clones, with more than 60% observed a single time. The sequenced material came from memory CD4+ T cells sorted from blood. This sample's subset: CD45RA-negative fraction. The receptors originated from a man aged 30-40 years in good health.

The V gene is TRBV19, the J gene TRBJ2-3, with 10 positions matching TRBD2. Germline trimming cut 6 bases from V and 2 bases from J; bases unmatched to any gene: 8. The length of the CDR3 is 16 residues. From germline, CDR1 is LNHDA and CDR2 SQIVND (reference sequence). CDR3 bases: TGTGCCAGTAGCCTCCTAGCGGGGGCCCCCACAGATACGCAGTATTTT. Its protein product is CASSLLAGAPTDTQYF.

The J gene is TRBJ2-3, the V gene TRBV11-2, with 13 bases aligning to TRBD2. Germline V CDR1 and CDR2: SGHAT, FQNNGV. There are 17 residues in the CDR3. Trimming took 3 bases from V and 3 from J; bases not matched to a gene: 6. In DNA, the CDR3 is TGTGCCAGCAGCTTGCGGACTAGCGGGAGAGGGACAGATACGCAGTATTTT. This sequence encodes CASSLRTSGRGTDTQYF.

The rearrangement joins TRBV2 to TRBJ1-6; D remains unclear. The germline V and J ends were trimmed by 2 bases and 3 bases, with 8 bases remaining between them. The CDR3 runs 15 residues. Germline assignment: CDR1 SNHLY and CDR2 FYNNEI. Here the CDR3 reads CASSETAGYNSPLHF. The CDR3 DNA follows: TGTGCCAGCAGTGAAACAGCGGGCTATAATTCACCCCTCCACTTT.

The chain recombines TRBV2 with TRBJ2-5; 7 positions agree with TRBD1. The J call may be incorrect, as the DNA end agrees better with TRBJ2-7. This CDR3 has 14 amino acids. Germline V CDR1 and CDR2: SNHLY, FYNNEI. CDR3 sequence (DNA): TGTGCCAGTAGGGAACAGGGGCCGACCTACGAGCAGTACTTC. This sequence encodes CASREQGPTYEQYF.

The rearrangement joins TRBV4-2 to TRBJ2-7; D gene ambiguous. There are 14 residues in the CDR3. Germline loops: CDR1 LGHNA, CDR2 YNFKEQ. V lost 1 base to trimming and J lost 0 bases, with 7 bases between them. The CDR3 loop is CASSQGAGSYEQYF. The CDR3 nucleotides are TGTGCCAGCAGCCAAGGGGCAGGCTCCTACGAGCAGTACTTC.

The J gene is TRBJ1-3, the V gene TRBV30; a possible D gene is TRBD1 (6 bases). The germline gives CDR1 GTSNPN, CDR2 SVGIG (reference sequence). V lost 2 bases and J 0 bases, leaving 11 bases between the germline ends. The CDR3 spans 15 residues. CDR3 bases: TGTGCCTGGAGTCAGACAGGCGCCTCTGGAAACACCATATATTTT. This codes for CAWSQTGASGNTIYF.

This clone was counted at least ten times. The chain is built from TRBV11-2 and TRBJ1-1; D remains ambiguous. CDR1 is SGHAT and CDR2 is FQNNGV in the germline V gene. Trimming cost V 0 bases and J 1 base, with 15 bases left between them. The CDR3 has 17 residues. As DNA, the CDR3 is TGTGCCAGCAGCTTAGACGGGTTAACGGGGAGGAACACTGAAGCTTTCTTT. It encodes CASSLDGLTGRNTEAFF.

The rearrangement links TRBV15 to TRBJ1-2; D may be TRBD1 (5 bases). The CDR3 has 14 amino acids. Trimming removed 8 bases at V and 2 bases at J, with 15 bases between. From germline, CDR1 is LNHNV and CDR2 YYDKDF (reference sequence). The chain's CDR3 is CATAPGSGNYGYTF. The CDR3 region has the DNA TGTGCCACCGCACCAGGGAGTGGGAACTATGGCTACACCTTC.

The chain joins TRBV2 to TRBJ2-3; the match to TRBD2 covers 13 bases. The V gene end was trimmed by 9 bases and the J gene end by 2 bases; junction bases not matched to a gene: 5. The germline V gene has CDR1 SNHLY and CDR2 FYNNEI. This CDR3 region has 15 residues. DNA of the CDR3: TGTGCCAGAGGGACTAGCGGGGTCTCCACAGATACGCAGTATTTT. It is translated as CARGTSGVSTDTQYF.

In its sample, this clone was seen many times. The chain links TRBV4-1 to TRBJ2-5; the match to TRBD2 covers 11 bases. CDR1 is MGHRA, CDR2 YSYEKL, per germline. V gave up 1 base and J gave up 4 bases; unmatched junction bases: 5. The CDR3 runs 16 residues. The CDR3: CASSQGASGRRETQYF. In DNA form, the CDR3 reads TGCGCCAGCAGCCAAGGGGCTAGCGGGAGGCGAGAGACCCAGTACTTC.

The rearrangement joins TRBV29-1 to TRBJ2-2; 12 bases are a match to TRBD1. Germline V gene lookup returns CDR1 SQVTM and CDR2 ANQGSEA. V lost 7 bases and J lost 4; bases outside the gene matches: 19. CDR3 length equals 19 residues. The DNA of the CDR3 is TGCAGCGGCGCGCACCGGGACAGGGGGCTTGAGGGACGCACCGGGGAGCTGTTTTTT. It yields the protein CSGAHRDRGLEGRTGELFF.

CDR3 sequence reads: CASSPNTDYGYTF. CDR3 coding DNA: TGTGCCAGCTCACCAAACACGGACTATGGCTACACCTTC. The V gene is TRBV18, the J gene TRBJ1-2; D remains ambiguous. CDR3 size: 13 residues. Trimming removed 2 bases at V and 3 bases at J, with 7 bases between. Germline loops: CDR1 KGHSH, CDR2 LQKENI.

CDR3 amino acids: CASSTLGEASYEQYF. The CDR3 DNA reads TGCGCCAGCAGCACCCTCGGGGAAGCCTCCTACGAGCAGTACTTC. The chain has TRBV5-1 and TRBJ2-7, with a weak D call TRBD2 (5 bases). Germline V gene sequence: CDR1 SGHRS, CDR2 YFSETQ. The length of the CDR3 is 15 residues. V dropped 4 bases and J dropped 0 bases, with 14 bases sitting between them.

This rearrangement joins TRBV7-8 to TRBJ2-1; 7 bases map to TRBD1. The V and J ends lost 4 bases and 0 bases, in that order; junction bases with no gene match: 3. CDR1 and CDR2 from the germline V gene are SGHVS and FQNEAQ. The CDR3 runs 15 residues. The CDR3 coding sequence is TGTGCCAGCAGCTCCAGGGGGAGCTCCTACAATGAGCAGTTCTTC. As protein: CASSSRGSSYNEQFF.

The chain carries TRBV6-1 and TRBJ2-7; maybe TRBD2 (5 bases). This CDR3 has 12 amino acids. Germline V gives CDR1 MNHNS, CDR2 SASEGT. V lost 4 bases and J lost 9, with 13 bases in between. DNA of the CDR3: TGTGCCAGCAGTGGAACCCCGGCGGGGCAGTACTTC. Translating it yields CASSGTPAGQYF.

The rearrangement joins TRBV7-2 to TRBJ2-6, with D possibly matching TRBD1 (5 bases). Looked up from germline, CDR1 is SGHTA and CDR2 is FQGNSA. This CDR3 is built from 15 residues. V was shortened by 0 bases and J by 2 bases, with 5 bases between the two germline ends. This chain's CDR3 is CASSLAGAGANVLTF. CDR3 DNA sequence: TGTGCCAGCAGCTTAGCAGGGGCTGGGGCCAACGTCCTGACTTTC.

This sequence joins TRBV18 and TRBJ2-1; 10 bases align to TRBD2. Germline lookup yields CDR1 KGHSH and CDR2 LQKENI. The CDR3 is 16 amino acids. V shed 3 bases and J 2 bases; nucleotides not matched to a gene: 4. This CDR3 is CASSPRTSGTYNEQFF. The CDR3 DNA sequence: TGTGCCAGCTCACCGCGGACTAGCGGTACCTACAATGAGCAGTTCTTC.

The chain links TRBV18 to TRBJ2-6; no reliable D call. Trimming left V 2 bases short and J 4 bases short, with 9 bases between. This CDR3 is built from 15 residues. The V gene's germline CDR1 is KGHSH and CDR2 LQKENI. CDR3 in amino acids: CASSPSRAGANVLTF. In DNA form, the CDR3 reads TGTGCCAGCTCACCATCAAGGGCCGGGGCCAACGTCCTGACTTTC.

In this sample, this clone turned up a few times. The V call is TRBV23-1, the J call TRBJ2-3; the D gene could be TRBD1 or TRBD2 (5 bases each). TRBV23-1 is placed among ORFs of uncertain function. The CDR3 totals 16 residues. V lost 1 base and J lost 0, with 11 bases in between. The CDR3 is CASSQLIGASTDTQYF. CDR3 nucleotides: TGCGCCAGCAGTCAATTGATCGGGGCTAGCACAGATACGCAGTATTTT.

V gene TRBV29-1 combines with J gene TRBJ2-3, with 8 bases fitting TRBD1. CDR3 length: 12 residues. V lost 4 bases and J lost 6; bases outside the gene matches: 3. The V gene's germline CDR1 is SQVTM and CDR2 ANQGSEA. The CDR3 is CSVGRQGDTQYF. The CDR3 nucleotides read TGCAGCGTTGGGCGACAGGGGGATACGCAGTATTTT.

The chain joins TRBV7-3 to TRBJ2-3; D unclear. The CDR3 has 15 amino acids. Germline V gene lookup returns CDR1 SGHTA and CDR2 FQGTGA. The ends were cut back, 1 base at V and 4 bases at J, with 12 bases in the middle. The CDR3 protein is CASSLRAERADTQYF. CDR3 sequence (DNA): TGTGCCAGCAGCTTAAGGGCAGAGAGAGCAGATACGCAGTATTTT.

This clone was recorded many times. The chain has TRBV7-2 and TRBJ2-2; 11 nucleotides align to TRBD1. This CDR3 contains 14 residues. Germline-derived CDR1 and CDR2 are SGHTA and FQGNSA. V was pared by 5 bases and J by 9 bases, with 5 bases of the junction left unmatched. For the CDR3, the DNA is TGTGCCAGCAGCCTAGGGACAGGGGGAAGGGAGCTGTTTTTT. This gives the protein CASSLGTGGRELFF.

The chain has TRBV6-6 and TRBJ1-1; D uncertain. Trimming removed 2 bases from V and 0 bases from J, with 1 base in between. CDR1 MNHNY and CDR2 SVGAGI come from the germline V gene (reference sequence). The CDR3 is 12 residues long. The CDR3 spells CASSYLNTEAFF. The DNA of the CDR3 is TGTGCCAGCAGTTACCTGAACACTGAAGCTTTCTTT.

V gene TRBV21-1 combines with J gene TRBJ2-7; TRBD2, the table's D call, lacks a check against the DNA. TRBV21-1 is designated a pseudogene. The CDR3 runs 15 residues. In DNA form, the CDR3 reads TGTGCCAGCAGCAAAGCCCGGGAGGAGACCCACGAGCAGTACTTC. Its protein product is CASSKAREETHEQYF.

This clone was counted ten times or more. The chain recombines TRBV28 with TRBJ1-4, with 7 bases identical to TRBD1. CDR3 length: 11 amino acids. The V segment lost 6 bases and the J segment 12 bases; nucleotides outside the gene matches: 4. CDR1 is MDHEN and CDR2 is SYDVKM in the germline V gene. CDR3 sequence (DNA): TGTGCCAGCAGGGCCGGGACAGAACTGTTTTTT. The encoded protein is CASRAGTELFF.

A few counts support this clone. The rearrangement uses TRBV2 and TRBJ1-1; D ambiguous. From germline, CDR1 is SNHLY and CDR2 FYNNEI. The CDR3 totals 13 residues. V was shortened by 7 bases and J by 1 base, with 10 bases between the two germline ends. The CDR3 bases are TGTGCCAGCACAACGGCGTCGAACACTGAAGCTTTCTTT. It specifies CASTTASNTEAFF.

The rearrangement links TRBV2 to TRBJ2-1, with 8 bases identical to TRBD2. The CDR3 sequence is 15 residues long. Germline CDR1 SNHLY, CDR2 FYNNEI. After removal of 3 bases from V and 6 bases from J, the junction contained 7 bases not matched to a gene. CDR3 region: CASSEVLAGINEQFF. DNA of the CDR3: TGTGCCAGCAGTGAGGTATTAGCGGGAATCAATGAGCAGTTCTTC.

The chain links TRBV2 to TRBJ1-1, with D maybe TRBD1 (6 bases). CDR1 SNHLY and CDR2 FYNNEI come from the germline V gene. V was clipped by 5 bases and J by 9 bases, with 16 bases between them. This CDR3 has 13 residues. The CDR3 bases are TGTGCCAGCAGTCCTCCCCCAGGGGTCAAAGCTTTCTTT. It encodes CASSPPPGVKAFF.

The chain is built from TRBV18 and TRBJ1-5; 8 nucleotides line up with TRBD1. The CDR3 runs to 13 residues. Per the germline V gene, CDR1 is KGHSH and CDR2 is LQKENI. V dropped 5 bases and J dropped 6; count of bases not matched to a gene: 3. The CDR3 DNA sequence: TGTGCCAGCTCATCAGGGGGCGGTCAGCCCCAGCATTTT. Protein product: CASSSGGGQPQHF.

The CDR3 coding sequence is TGTGCCAGCAGTGAAGTTGGCGGCTACACCTTC. It is translated as CASSEVGGYTF. The chain carries TRBV2 and TRBJ1-2; no reliable D call. From germline, CDR1 is SNHLY and CDR2 FYNNEI. Trimming pared 1 base from V and 8 bases from J, leaving 5 bases between. This CDR3 is built from 11 residues. The full variable domain, completed using reference TRBV2 and TRBJ1-2, is EPEVTQTPSHQVTQMGQEVILRCVPISNHLYFYWYRQILGQKVEFLVSFYNNEISEKSEIFDDQFSVERPDGSNFTLKIRSTKLEDSAMYFCASSEVGGYTFGSGTRLTVV.

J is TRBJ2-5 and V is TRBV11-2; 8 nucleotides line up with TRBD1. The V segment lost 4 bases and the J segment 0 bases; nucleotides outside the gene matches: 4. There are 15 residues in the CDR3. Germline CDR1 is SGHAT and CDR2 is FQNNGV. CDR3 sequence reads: CASSSNRGYQETQYF. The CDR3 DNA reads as TGTGCCAGCAGCTCGAACAGGGGGTACCAAGAGACCCAGTACTTC.

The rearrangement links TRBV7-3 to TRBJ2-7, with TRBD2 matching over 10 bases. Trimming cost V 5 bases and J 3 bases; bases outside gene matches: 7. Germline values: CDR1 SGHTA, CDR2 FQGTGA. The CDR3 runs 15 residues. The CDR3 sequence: CASSPRASGSYEQYF. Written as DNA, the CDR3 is TGTGCCAGCAGCCCCCGGGCTAGCGGGAGCTACGAGCAGTACTTC.